This T cell receptor (beta chain) is drawn from a study of T cell responses to AZD1222 COVID-19 vaccine. TCRdb's copy holds only in-frame clones and misses some; the assay was immunoSEQ multiplex PCR. The repertoire includes over 100,000 clones, 70% to 90% of them detected once, and roughly 18% sits in the top ten. Germline V CDR1 and CDR2: LNHDA, SQIVND (reference sequence). The CDR3 runs 14 residues. The V segment lost 6 bases and the J segment 6 bases; nucleotides outside the gene matches: 9. The sample here was peripheral blood, taken on day 0 of AZD1222 vaccination. The receptor's source is an adult in good health. The rearrangement uses TRBV19 and TRBJ2-5; 8 bases align to TRBD2. The CDR3 DNA reads TGTGCCAGTAGGGCCAGCGGGAGAGGACAGACCCAGTACTTC. As protein: CASRASGRGQTQYF. The whole variable domain, remainder taken from reference TRBV19 and TRBJ2-5, is DGGITQSPKYLFRKEGQNVTLSCEQNLNHDAMYWYRQDPGQGLRLIYYSQIVNDFQKGDIAEGYSVSREKKESFPLTVTSAQKNPTAFYLCASRASGRGQTQYFGPGTRLLVL.